The source of this T cell receptor (beta chain) is a study of T cells in narcolepsy. The overall study: Donors had narcolepsy type 1 or type 2, or were healthy controls.

Sequencing was performed with immunoSEQ multiplex PCR; in TCRdb, only in-frame clones are kept and a portion is missing. The table shows about 35,000 clones, with about 90% occurring only once. Germline assignment: CDR1 MDHEN and CDR2 SYDVKM. With 5 bases removed from V and 0 bases from J, the gap between germline ends came to 7 bases. The CDR3 extends over 13 amino acids. Concerning this clone: Its cognate antigen is unknown.

Regarding the study as a whole: Blood of same and different patients, but not healthy controls, reportedly held recurring autoreactive clonotypes. Comparing one patient's CSF and blood CD4+ clonotypes highlighted HCRT- and TRIB2-specific autoreactive clonotypes. No autoreactive T cell clone sequences appeared in some memory CD4+ repertoires.

The TCR originated in a human donor with narcolepsy. The chain is built from TRBV28 and TRBJ1-1; D unresolved. The sample was CD45RA- memory CD4+ T cells from PBMCs. DNA of the CDR3: TGTGCCAGCAGTAATTATATGAACACTGAAGCTTTCTTT. Translation: CASSNYMNTEAFF. Complete variable domain (other parts from reference TRBV28 and TRBJ1-1): DVKVTQSSRYLVKRTGEKVFLECVQDMDHENMFWYRQDPGLGLRLIYFSYDVKMKEKGDIPEGYSVSREKKERFSLILESASTNQTSMYLCASSNYMNTEAFFGQGTRLTVV.